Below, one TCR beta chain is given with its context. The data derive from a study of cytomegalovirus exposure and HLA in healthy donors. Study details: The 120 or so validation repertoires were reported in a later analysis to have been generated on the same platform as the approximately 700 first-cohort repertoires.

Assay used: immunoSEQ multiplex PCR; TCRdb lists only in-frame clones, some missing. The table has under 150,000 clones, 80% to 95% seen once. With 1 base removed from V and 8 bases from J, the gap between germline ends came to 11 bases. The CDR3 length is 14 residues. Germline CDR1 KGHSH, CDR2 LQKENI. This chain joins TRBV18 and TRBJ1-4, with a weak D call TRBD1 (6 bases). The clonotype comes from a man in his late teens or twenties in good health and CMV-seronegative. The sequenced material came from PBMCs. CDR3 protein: CASSPREGEEKLFF. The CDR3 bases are TGTGCCAGCTCACCACGGGAGGGGGAGGAAAAACTGTTTTTT.